The 20 T cell receptor beta chains given below trace back to one sample, sequenced in a study of T cells in Graves' hyperthyroidism and ophthalmopathy. The investigators amplified TCR beta CDR3 regions from RNA transcripts. The HTBI primer set was used in a first-round RT-PCR of the TCR CDR3. MiXCR was run by TCRdb on the multiplex PCR reads, yielding one entry per CDR3 protein. The data contain over 500,000 distinct CDR3 sequences, 14% of them seen just once; the ten biggest clones take up roughly 14%. Specimen: blood. The receptors shown here come from a woman between 40 and 55 years old with Graves' hyperthyroidism.

This clonotype was recorded a few times. The genes are TRBV28 and TRBJ2-7; D is unclear. This CDR3 spans 16 amino acids. CDR1 and CDR2 (germline): MDHEN, SYDVKM. The V gene lost 6 bases and the J gene lost 2 bases, with 20 bases spanning the gap. CDR3 nucleotides: TGTGCCAGCAGCTCGGCTCAAGCAGGTTTTGCCTACGAGCAGTACTTC. This sequence encodes CASSSAQAGFAYEQYF.

The sample holds many counts of this clonotype. The chain carries TRBV12-3 or TRBV12-4 and TRBJ2-3; 7 nucleotides match TRBD2. The junction had 2 bases not matched to a gene; V was cut back by 4 bases and J by 1 base. The CDR3 loop spans 14 amino acids. The CDR3 region is CASSSTSRTDTQYF. The CDR3 DNA reads TGTGCCAGCAGTTCGACTAGCCGCACAGATACGCAGTATTTT.

The chain uses TRBV7-9 and TRBJ1-1; D call uncertain. The CDR3 has 14 amino acids. The V end was cut by 5 bases, the J end by 1 base, with 11 bases between. CDR1 SEHNR and CDR2 FQNEAQ come from the germline V gene (reference sequence). CDR3: CASSPPKWNTEAFF. Here the CDR3 DNA reads TGTGCCAGCAGCCCCCCAAAGTGGAACACTGAAGCTTTCTTT.

This clonotype showed up just once. This chain connects TRBV12-3 or TRBV12-4 to TRBJ1-2; the match to TRBD1 covers 8 bases. The CDR3 sequence is 16 residues long. Trimming cost V 2 bases and J 4 bases; bases outside gene matches: 9. The CDR3 nucleotides read TGTGCCAGCAGTTTACCCTGGACAGGGCGGCTCTATGGCTACACCTTC. This encodes CASSLPWTGRLYGYTF.

The J gene is TRBJ2-6, the V gene TRBV27; D is undetermined. This CDR3 has 15 residues. From germline, CDR1 is MNHEY and CDR2 SMNVEV (reference sequence). Deletions cut 3 bases from V and 2 bases from J, with 8 bases between. The DNA of the CDR3 is TGTGCCAGCAGTTTTAGCCCCCCTGGGGCCAACGTCCTGACTTTC. This codes for CASSFSPPGANVLTF.

Comments on this clonotype: This sequence may be a read error, since a much larger clone differs from it by one base. The CDR3 end shows no conserved phenylalanine or tryptophan, and so a read error is likely. This chain joins TRBV5-1 and TRBJ2-3; 11 bases line up with TRBD2. Per germline, CDR1 SGHRS and CDR2 YFSETQ. The CDR3 sequence is 16 residues long. Trimming took 5 bases from V and 1 from J; bases not matched to a gene: 6. For the CDR3, the DNA is TGCGCCAGCAGACTAGCGGGAGTGGTAGGCACAGATACGCAGTATGTT. Amino acids: CASRLAGVVGTDTQYV.

The table lists this clonotype with a few counts. The chain couples TRBV7-9 to TRBJ2-2; 8 positions agree with TRBD1. Unmatched junction bases numbered 6, after V lost 2 bases and J lost 7 bases. Germline CDR1 is SEHNR and CDR2 is FQNEAQ (reference sequence). There are 15 residues in the CDR3. DNA for the CDR3: TGTGCCAGCAGCTTAAGGCAGGGGGCCGTCGGGGAGCTGTTTTTT. It is translated as CASSLRQGAVGELFF.

About this clonotype: A much larger clone differs by one base, so this may be a read error. J is TRBJ2-2 and V is TRBV5-1; D is uncertain. CDR3 length equals 16 residues. Germline V gene sequence: CDR1 SGHRS, CDR2 YFSETQ. Trimming took off 3 bases at V and 6 bases at J, with 18 bases between the two ends. The chain's CDR3 is CASSSQANGASGELFF. CDR3 sequence (DNA): TGCGCCAGCAGCTCTCAGGCTAACGGCGCTTCCGGGGAGCTGTTTTTT.

This sequence joins TRBV7-2 and TRBJ2-5; 16 nucleotides agree with TRBD2. Germline loops: CDR1 SGHTA, CDR2 FQGNSA. After removal of 3 bases from V and 0 bases from J, the junction contained 10 bases not matched to a gene. This CDR3 has 20 amino acids. CDR3: CASSLTGTSGRAVYQETQYF. DNA for the CDR3: TGTGCCAGCAGCTTGACCGGGACTAGCGGGAGGGCCGTCTACCAAGAGACCCAGTACTTC.

Many counts were recorded for this clonotype. CDR3 protein: CASSSRTSDVDTQYF. Written as DNA, the CDR3 is TGTGCCAGCAGTTCCCGGACTAGCGACGTAGATACGCAGTATTTT. This sequence joins TRBV28 and TRBJ2-3; 9 bases fit TRBD2. Trimming took 4 bases from V and 5 from J; bases not matched to a gene: 7. In germline, CDR1 is MDHEN, CDR2 SYDVKM. This CDR3 has 15 residues.

In this sample, this clonotype turned up many times. The J gene is TRBJ1-4, the V gene TRBV12-3 or TRBV12-4; 7 nucleotides match TRBD1. Losses at the gene ends were 2 bases for V and 4 bases for J; bases not matched to a gene: 1. This CDR3 is 14 amino acids long. In nucleotides, the CDR3 is TGTGCCAGCAGTTTACAGGGGGGTAATGAAAAACTGTTTTTT. Translated, it gives CASSLQGGNEKLFF.

The rearrangement links TRBV5-1 to TRBJ2-5, with 14 bases that match TRBD2. The CDR3 length is 18 residues. Trimming removed 4 bases from V and 5 bases from J; junction bases left unmatched: 13. CDR1 and CDR2 from the germline V gene are SGHRS and YFSETQ. As DNA, the CDR3 is TGCGCCAGCAGCCCTCAGACTAGCGGGAGGGCCTTTTCCGAGACCCAGTACTTC. This gives the protein CASSPQTSGRAFSETQYF.

This clonotype has a count of ten or more. This chain connects TRBV11-1 to TRBJ2-5; D possibly uses TRBD1 or TRBD2 (6 bases each). CDR1 is SGHAT, CDR2 FQDESV, per germline (reference sequence). The CDR3 loop spans 14 amino acids. V lost 4 bases and J lost 6, with 15 bases in between. The CDR3 protein is CASSSLGGEKTQYF. In nucleotides, the CDR3 is TGTGCCAGCAGCTCCCTGGGGGGCGAGAAGACCCAGTACTTC.

The rearrangement uses TRBV30 and TRBJ1-5; perhaps TRBD1 as D (5 bases). CDR3 size: 13 residues. V lost 6 bases and J lost 3, with 12 bases in between. The germline CDR1 and CDR2 sequences are GTSNPN and SVGIG (reference sequence). CDR3 amino acids: CACSGGDNQPQHF. In nucleotides, the CDR3 is TGTGCCTGCTCGGGGGGGGACAATCAGCCCCAGCATTTT.

The chain employs TRBV4-1 and TRBJ1-2, with D possibly TRBD1 on 5 matching bases. Trimming pared 2 bases from V and 1 base from J, leaving 11 bases between. Germline V lookup: CDR1 MGHRA, CDR2 YSYEKL. The CDR3 sequence is 15 residues long. Written as DNA, the CDR3 is TGCGCCAGCAGCCAAAGCCCGGGGGTTAACTATGGCTACACCTTC. Protein product: CASSQSPGVNYGYTF.

In its sample, this clonotype was seen a few times. The chain couples TRBV5-1 to TRBJ2-5; TRBD2 agrees at 8 bases. CDR3 length: 15 amino acids. Per the germline V gene, CDR1 is SGHRS and CDR2 is YFSETQ. V trimming: 0 bases; J trimming: 3 bases; junction bases outside the gene matches: 4. The CDR3 spells CASSLAGGAKETQYF. The CDR3, as DNA: TGCGCCAGCAGCTTGGCGGGAGGGGCGAAAGAGACCCAGTACTTC.

This clonotype has at least ten counts. The J gene is TRBJ2-7, the V gene TRBV3-1; a possible D gene is TRBD1 (6 bases). This CDR3 region has 16 residues. With 1 base removed from V and 0 bases from J, the gap between germline ends came to 13 bases. CDR1 is LGHDT, CDR2 YNNKEL, per germline (reference sequence). For the CDR3, the DNA is TGTGCCAGCAGCCAAGTTAGGACAGCCAACTCCTACGAGCAGTACTTC. It encodes CASSQVRTANSYEQYF.

This clonotype occurred a few times. The chain combines TRBV20-1 with TRBJ2-3; 8 nucleotides agree with TRBD2. The CDR3 consists of 15 residues. The V segment lost 3 bases and the J segment 2 bases; nucleotides outside the gene matches: 7. Germline CDR1 and CDR2: DFQATT and SNEGSKA (reference sequence). The CDR3 region is CSASGSGILTDTQYF. CDR3 nucleotides: TGCAGTGCTAGTGGTAGCGGGATCCTCACAGATACGCAGTATTTT.

This clonotype was picked up many times. The chain combines TRBV7-9 with TRBJ2-1; 7 nucleotides agree with TRBD1. This CDR3 comprises 14 residues. V dropped 3 bases and J dropped 8; count of bases not matched to a gene: 7. The germline gives CDR1 SEHNR, CDR2 FQNEAQ (reference sequence). The CDR3 DNA is TGTGCCAGCAGCTTTTCCCAGGGGGTCGATGAGCAGTTCTTC. Translation: CASSFSQGVDEQFF.

This clonotype was detected ten times or more. This could be a read error, since a much larger clone is one nucleotide away. The chain employs TRBV11-2 and TRBJ2-7; the D is unclear. The CDR3 is made up of 11 amino acids. The germline V gene has CDR1 SGHAT and CDR2 FQNNGV. The CDR3 region is CASSPSNEQYF. In DNA form, the CDR3 reads TGTGCCAGCAGCCCCTCCAACGAGCAGTACTTC. The full variable domain, with the rest looked up from reference TRBV11-2 and TRBJ2-7, is EAGVAQSPRYKIIEKRQSVAFWCNPISGHATLYWYQQILGQGPKLLIQFQNNGVVDDSQLPKDRFSAERLKGVDSTLKIQPAKLEDSAVYLCASSPSNEQYFGPGTRLTVT.